Shown below are 6 T cell receptor beta chains from a single sample sequenced in a study of blood T cells in healthy people across ages. Combining a sample-barcoded 5' primer with a J-beta primer mix, a second PCR ran for about 7 to 11 cycles. MiXCR was run by TCRdb on the 5' RACE reads, yielding one entry per CDR3 protein. The sample has around 1,000,000 distinct CDR3 sequences, around two fifths seen once. Sample: blood. Source of these receptors: a man younger than 35 in good health.

The rearrangement joins TRBV6-1 to TRBJ1-5, with D possibly being TRBD1 (6 bases). This CDR3 has 18 amino acids. Germline V CDR1 and CDR2: MNHNS, SASEGT. V lost 6 bases, J lost 1 base, and 22 bases lay in between. CDR3 sequence reads: CASSLRGGLVVSNQPQHF. The CDR3 coding sequence is TGTGCCAGCAGCCTTCGCGGGGGCCTAGTGGTAAGCAATCAGCCCCAGCATTTT.

This clonotype was counted a few times. This chain uses TRBV29-1 with TRBJ2-3, with D unclear. V was pared by 7 bases and J by 6 bases, with 11 bases between. This CDR3 is built from 11 residues. CDR1 is SQVTM and CDR2 is ANQGSEA in the germline V gene. The CDR3: CSGRFQDTQYF. The CDR3 bases are TGCAGCGGCAGATTCCAGGATACGCAGTATTTT.

The chain combines TRBV25-1 with TRBJ1-2; D call uncertain. The CDR3 sequence is 13 residues long. Per the germline V gene, CDR1 is MGHDK and CDR2 is SYGVNS. V was cut by 1 base and J by 4 bases, with 7 bases left in between. The chain's CDR3 is CASSESYSYGYTF. As DNA, the CDR3 is TGTGCCAGCAGTGAATCGTACAGCTATGGCTACACCTTC.

This chain links TRBV28 with TRBJ2-1; D possibly corresponds to TRBD1 (6 bases). Trimming shortened V by 4 bases and J by 13 bases, and 26 bases separated the two germline ends. Per germline, CDR1 MDHEN and CDR2 SYDVKM. The CDR3 contains 16 residues. The CDR3 here is CASSWVKRGKEETQFF. CDR3 DNA sequence: TGTGCCAGCAGTTGGGTCAAGAGGGGGAAGGAGGAGACCCAGTTCTTC. The entire variable domain, with the rest obtained from reference TRBV28 and TRBJ2-1, is as follows: DVKVTQSSRYLVKRTGEKVFLECVQDMDHENMFWYRQDPGLGLRLIYFSYDVKMKEKGDIPEGYSVSREKKERFSLILESASTNQTSMYLCASSWVKRGKEETQFFGPGTRLTVL.

At least ten counts were recorded for this clonotype. The chain uses TRBV12-3 or TRBV12-4 and TRBJ2-1; D unclear. Deletions cut 3 bases from V and 8 bases from J, with 8 bases between. There are 12 residues in the CDR3. The CDR3 DNA is TGTGCCAGCAGTTTGGACGCCCATGAGCAGTTCTTC. This codes for CASSLDAHEQFF.

The chain recombines TRBV5-1 with TRBJ2-4, with D unclear. The J call could be wrong; TRBJ2-7 is a better fit for the DNA end. CDR3 size: 14 residues. Germline lookup yields CDR1 SGHRS and CDR2 YFSETQ. CDR3: CASSVGIGPYEQYF. The CDR3 coding sequence is TGCGCCAGCAGCGTGGGGATAGGTCCCTACGAGCAGTACTTC.